These 11 T cell receptor beta chains were all obtained from the same sample, sequenced in a study of blood T cell repertoires in COVID-19. Libraries were prepared by immunoSEQ multiplex PCR; TCRdb keeps only in-frame clonotypes and omits some of them. The sample holds about 180,000 clones, less than 90% seen once. The specimen sequenced was PBMCs or T cells enriched from blood (not recorded which). The receptors originated from a human donor with acute COVID-19. The donor label of this sample is uncertain.

The chain joins TRBV18 to TRBJ1-2, with D possibly TRBD1 on 6 matching bases. V lost 6 bases and J lost 8, with 16 bases in between. The V gene's germline CDR1 is KGHSH and CDR2 LQKENI. The CDR3 loop spans 13 amino acids. This chain's CDR3 is CASSPSPGDGYTF. The CDR3 nucleotides are TGTGCCAGCTCCCCCTCACCAGGGGACGGCTACACCTTC.

The chain links TRBV5-1 to TRBJ2-2, with TRBD2 matching 8 bases. This CDR3 region has 17 residues. With 3 bases clipped from V and 3 bases from J, the junction kept 10 bases outside the gene matches. The V gene's germline CDR1 is SGHRS and CDR2 YFSETQ. In DNA, the CDR3 is TGCGCCAGCAGCTCCGGGGGGGTAGCCCGGGACACCGGGGAGCTGTTTTTT. It codes for CASSSGGVARDTGELFF.

This chain joins TRBV6-5 and TRBJ1-1, with D unresolved. The CDR3 is 14 amino acids. Germline V gene sequence: CDR1 MNHEY, CDR2 SVGAGI. Trimming took off 7 bases at V and 2 bases at J, with 14 bases between the two ends. The CDR3 loop is CASTQRRSNTEAFF. The CDR3 DNA sequence: TGTGCCAGCACCCAGAGGAGGAGCAACACTGAAGCTTTCTTT.

The chain is built from TRBV7-3 and TRBJ2-1, with a weak D call TRBD1 (6 bases). Germline V gene data show CDR1 as SGHTA and CDR2 as FQGTGA. V was pared by 0 bases and J by 6 bases, with 12 bases between. The CDR3 covers 15 residues. CDR3 DNA: TGTGCCAGCAGCTTAACGAACAGGGCCACCAATGAGCAGTTCTTC. It codes for CASSLTNRATNEQFF.

The rearrangement uses TRBV10-3 and TRBJ1-6; TRBD1 matches 8 bases. Germline V gene sequence: CDR1 ENHRY, CDR2 SYGVKD. The CDR3 totals 16 residues. With V trimmed by 4 bases and J by 7 bases, 9 bases remained unmatched. CDR3 region: CAISAFIDRGNSPLHF. The DNA of the CDR3 is TGTGCCATCAGTGCTTTCATTGACAGGGGAAATTCACCCCTCCACTTT.

J is TRBJ1-5 and V is TRBV7-8, with D perhaps TRBD1 (6 bases). Deletions cut 6 bases from V and 3 bases from J, with 15 bases between. Per germline, CDR1 SGHVS and CDR2 FQNEAQ. The CDR3 runs 15 residues. The CDR3 reads CASSIAGGPNQPQHF. CDR3 nucleotide sequence: TGTGCCAGCAGTATTGCGGGGGGCCCCAATCAGCCCCAGCATTTT.

The chain joins TRBV19 to TRBJ2-7; TRBD2 matches at 11 bases. In germline, CDR1 is LNHDA, CDR2 SQIVND (reference sequence). J was trimmed by 0 bases and V by 3 bases; bases with no gene match: 4. The CDR3 length is 16 residues. The CDR3 reads CASSMGLAASSYEQYF. CDR3 DNA: TGTGCCAGTAGTATGGGACTAGCGGCTAGCTCCTACGAGCAGTACTTC.

This clone has just one count. CDR3 protein: CASSKKWNLTGTRWGTEAFF. DNA for the CDR3: TGTGCCAGCAGCAAAAAATGGAACTTGACAGGGACGAGATGGGGCACTGAAGCTTTCTTT. The gene calls are TRBV21-1 and TRBJ1-1; the table's D call, TRBD1, was not checked against the DNA. TRBV21-1 is termed a pseudogene. This CDR3 is built from 20 residues.

This chain uses TRBV27 with TRBJ2-5, with D tentatively TRBD2 (5 bases). Germline lookup yields CDR1 MNHEY and CDR2 SMNVEV (reference sequence). V was trimmed by 3 bases and J by 4 bases, leaving 15 bases between them. The CDR3 is 15 amino acids. CDR3 nucleotide sequence: TGTGCCAGCAGTTTTCCCGGGGATCCCACAGAGACCCAGTACTTC. Its translation is CASSFPGDPTETQYF.

V usage is TRBV3-1 (or the pseudogene TRBV3-2) and J usage is TRBJ2-1; 10 bases are shared with TRBD1. Germline V gene sequence: CDR1 LGHDT, CDR2 YNNKEL (reference sequence). V was clipped by 4 bases and J by 2 bases; unmatched bases: 8. This CDR3 is 17 amino acids long. The CDR3 DNA is TGTGCCAGCAGCCTCCACGGGACAGGGGAAACCTACAATGAGCAGTTCTTC. The encoded protein is CASSLHGTGETYNEQFF.

This clone was recorded once. CDR3 DNA sequence: TGTGCCACCGCCGAAACAGGGGATACTGAAGCTTTCTTT. It is translated as CATAETGDTEAFF. J is TRBJ1-1 and V is TRBV19; 7 bases line up with TRBD1. The trim removed 10 bases at V and 5 bases at J, leaving 10 bases unmatched. Germline CDR1 and CDR2: LNHDA and SQIVND (reference sequence). The CDR3 has 13 amino acids.